The 21 T cell receptor beta chains in this list originate from one sample, sequenced in a study of shared clonotypes between healthy human individuals. The protocol was immunoSEQ multiplex PCR, while the TCRdb copy is restricted to in-frame clones and leaves out a portion. This table has around 1.1 million clones, 75% to 80% appearing once. The sample consisted of memory CD4+ T cells from PBMCs. Subset given: CD45RA-negative fraction. The receptors come from a man between 18 and 29 years old in good health. Some clones in this sample may be carry-over from other donors' samples.

The chain recombines TRBV4-1 with TRBJ1-5; D is unclear. The V end was cut by 4 bases, the J end by 5 bases, with 12 bases between. The V gene's germline CDR1 is MGHRA and CDR2 YSYEKL. The CDR3 is made up of 14 amino acids. CDR3 sequence reads: CASSPAQRDQPQHF. Here the CDR3 DNA reads TGCGCCAGCAGCCCCGCCCAGCGGGATCAGCCCCAGCATTTT.

This clone appeared a few times. CDR3: CASRESGTGYTGAFF. The CDR3, as DNA: TGTGCCAGCCGCGAGAGCGGGACAGGATATACCGGAGCTTTCTTT. The chain links TRBV19 to TRBJ1-1, with 8 bases lining up with TRBD1. The CDR3 runs to 15 residues. Per the germline V gene, CDR1 is LNHDA and CDR2 is SQIVND (reference sequence). V dropped 9 bases and J dropped 10; count of bases not matched to a gene: 19.

This clone has only one observation. The chain has TRBV5-1 and TRBJ2-5; the D is unclear. This CDR3 contains 13 residues. Per germline, CDR1 SGHRS and CDR2 YFSETQ. V was shortened by 0 bases and J by 4 bases, with 7 bases between the two germline ends. The CDR3 DNA reads as TGCGCCAGCAGCTTGGAAATAGCAGAGACCCAGTACTTC. This translates into CASSLEIAETQYF.

This clone was seen more than once but under ten times. Different DNA sequences within this sample yield the same CDR3. Here the CDR3 DNA reads TGCAGTGCGTACCACGCCGATACGCAGTATTTT. Translated, it gives CSAYHADTQYF. This chain links TRBV20-1 with TRBJ2-3, with D unclear. V lost 6 bases and J 6 bases, leaving 10 bases between the germline ends. The germline gives CDR1 DFQATT, CDR2 SNEGSKA (reference sequence). The CDR3 is 11 residues long.

There are a few counts of this clone. The CDR3 protein is CASIMDRGPYEQYF. CDR3 bases: TGCGCCAGCATCATGGACAGGGGGCCCTACGAGCAGTACTTC. The chain recombines TRBV5-1 with TRBJ2-7; 11 nucleotides line up with TRBD1. The trim removed 6 bases at V and 2 bases at J, leaving 4 bases unmatched. Germline V gene sequence: CDR1 SGHRS, CDR2 YFSETQ. The length of the CDR3 is 14 residues.

The chain couples TRBV19 to TRBJ2-3; D is unclear. The CDR3 loop spans 14 amino acids. Germline assignment: CDR1 LNHDA and CDR2 SQIVND (reference sequence). V lost 5 bases to trimming and J lost 4 bases, with 13 bases between them. For the CDR3, the DNA is TGTGCCAGTAGTCAAACCCGAGAGGCAGATACGCAGTATTTT. Translated, it gives CASSQTREADTQYF.

For the CDR3, the DNA is TGTGCCAGCAGCTTACGGACTAGCGGGAGTAATTACGAGCAGTACTTC. Translation gives CASSLRTSGSNYEQYF. The gene calls are TRBV7-9 and TRBJ2-7, with 13 nucleotides matching TRBD2. The CDR3 consists of 16 residues. Germline V gives CDR1 SEHNR, CDR2 FQNEAQ (reference sequence). V lost 2 bases, J lost 4 bases, and 5 bases stayed unmatched.

The sample holds one count of this clone. The gene calls are TRBV6-1 and TRBJ1-1, with D unresolved. The germline V and J ends were trimmed by 6 bases and 9 bases, with 23 bases remaining between them. The CDR3 is 15 amino acids. Germline V gene sequence: CDR1 MNHNS, CDR2 SASEGT. CDR3: CASSPSGLAGTQAFF. CDR3 nucleotides: TGTGCCAGCAGCCCCTCCGGACTTGCCGGAACCCAAGCTTTCTTT.

The J gene is TRBJ1-5, the V gene TRBV7-2; TRBD1 might be the D (5 bases). Trimming took off 2 bases at V and 0 bases at J, with 11 bases between the two ends. The CDR3 has 16 residues. From germline, CDR1 is SGHTA and CDR2 FQGNSA. The CDR3 region has the DNA TGTGCCAGCAGCTTATTAGGCAGGGTTAGCAATCAGCCCCAGCATTTT. Encoded protein: CASSLLGRVSNQPQHF. Drawing the rest from reference TRBV7-2 and TRBJ1-5, the complete variable domain is GAGVSQSPSNKVTEKGKDVELRCDPISGHTALYWYRQSLGQGLEFLIYFQGNSAPDKSGLPSDRFSAERTGGSVSTLTIQRTQQEDSAVYLCASSLLGRVSNQPQHFGDGTRLSIL.

This chain links TRBV7-2 with TRBJ2-3; D remains ambiguous. This CDR3 spans 13 amino acids. In germline, CDR1 is SGHTA, CDR2 FQGNSA. The germline V and J ends were trimmed by 1 base and 3 bases, with 5 bases remaining between them. The CDR3 reads CASSLVHTDTQYF. The CDR3 nucleotides read TGTGCCAGCAGCTTAGTTCATACAGATACGCAGTATTTT. The full variable domain, rest sourced from reference TRBV7-2 and TRBJ2-3, is GAGVSQSPSNKVTEKGKDVELRCDPISGHTALYWYRQSLGQGLEFLIYFQGNSAPDKSGLPSDRFSAERTGGSVSTLTIQRTQQEDSAVYLCASSLVHTDTQYFGPGTRLTVL.

J is TRBJ1-4 and V is TRBV5-1; D ambiguous. V dropped 5 bases and J dropped 0 bases, with 8 bases sitting between them. Germline V CDR1 and CDR2: SGHRS, YFSETQ. This CDR3 has 14 residues. In DNA, the CDR3 is TGCGCCAGCAGGCAGACGCCAACTAATGAAAAACTGTTTTTT. This sequence encodes CASRQTPTNEKLFF.

The V and J genes are TRBV27 and TRBJ2-1; 8 nucleotides agree with TRBD2. Germline CDR1 MNHEY, CDR2 SMNVEV (reference sequence). J gave up 8 bases and V 6 bases, and 9 bases lay outside the gene matches. The CDR3 length is 14 residues. CDR3 loop: CASSPRGLVDEQFF. The DNA of the CDR3 is TGTGCCAGCAGCCCCAGGGGACTAGTCGATGAGCAGTTCTTC.

The chain carries TRBV4-2 and TRBJ2-6; no clear D. This CDR3 has 16 residues. Germline assignment: CDR1 LGHNA and CDR2 YNFKEQ. Trimming pared 1 base from V and 0 bases from J, leaving 7 bases between. CDR3 coding DNA: TGTGCCAGCAGCCAAGCCCCAGTCTCTGGGGCCAACGTCCTGACTTTC. This gives the protein CASSQAPVSGANVLTF.

This chain joins TRBV23-1 and TRBJ1-1; D is perhaps TRBD1 (5 bases). TRBV23-1 is filed as an ORF, its function uncertain. The V end was cut by 0 bases, the J end by 4 bases, with 21 bases between. The CDR3 extends over 18 amino acids. The CDR3 coding sequence is TGCGCCAGCAGTCAATCTGGTGGGAACAGGCTGGGAAGCACTGAAGCTTTCTTT. It translates to CASSQSGGNRLGSTEAFF.

For this clone: Other DNA sequences in this specimen translate into the identical CDR3. The chain employs TRBV11-2 and TRBJ1-1; maybe TRBD1 (6 bases). Germline loops: CDR1 SGHAT, CDR2 FQNNGV. The CDR3 runs 13 residues. Deletions cut 6 bases from V and 1 base from J, with 9 bases between. The CDR3 DNA follows: TGTGCCAGCAGTCCCAGGGGGAACACTGAAGCTTTCTTT. Residues: CASSPRGNTEAFF.

This clone came up many times. The chain couples TRBV28 to TRBJ1-1; D is unresolved. This CDR3 is built from 14 residues. Between the trimmed V and J ends, which lost 6 bases and 5 bases, there was a span of 16 bases. Per germline, CDR1 MDHEN and CDR2 SYDVKM. DNA of the CDR3: TGTGCCAGCAGAAGTACAAGAGCGGGGACTGAAGCTTTCTTT. It is translated as CASRSTRAGTEAFF. The complete variable domain, with remaining parts taken from reference TRBV28 and TRBJ1-1, reads DVKVTQSSRYLVKRTGEKVFLECVQDMDHENMFWYRQDPGLGLRLIYFSYDVKMKEKGDIPEGYSVSREKKERFSLILESASTNQTSMYLCASRSTRAGTEAFFGQGTRLTVV.

V usage is TRBV5-1 and J usage is TRBJ1-1, with 9 positions matching TRBD1. V dropped 0 bases and J dropped 2; count of bases not matched to a gene: 8. This CDR3 spans 17 amino acids. The germline V gene has CDR1 SGHRS and CDR2 YFSETQ. In nucleotides, the CDR3 is TGCGCCAGCAGCTTGGAGGTACCGGGACAGGGAAACACTGAAGCTTTCTTT. This sequence encodes CASSLEVPGQGNTEAFF.

CDR3 nucleotides: TGTGCCAGTAGTAGAGGACAGTTAGATCTCTATGGCTACACCTTC. It yields the protein CASSRGQLDLYGYTF. This chain connects TRBV19 to TRBJ1-2; perhaps TRBD1 as D (6 bases). The germline V gene has CDR1 LNHDA and CDR2 SQIVND (reference sequence). V shed 4 bases and J shed 4 bases, with 16 bases lying between them. CDR3 size: 15 residues.

The CDR3 loop is CASSQVIFLGNQPQHF. The CDR3 bases are TGCGCCAGCAGCCAAGTCATCTTTTTAGGAAATCAGCCCCAGCATTTT. The chain uses TRBV4-1 and TRBJ1-5; D remains unclear. Germline values: CDR1 MGHRA, CDR2 YSYEKL. The CDR3 spans 16 residues. V was pared by 1 base and J by 4 bases, with 14 bases between.

The chain couples TRBV6-5 to TRBJ2-1, with TRBD2 as a possible D gene (6 bases). The V gene's germline CDR1 is MNHEY and CDR2 SVGAGI. Trimming stripped 4 bases from V and 4 bases from J, with 14 bases between. The CDR3 is 15 amino acids. The CDR3 sequence: CASSSTGTSYNEQFF. Written as DNA, the CDR3 is TGTGCCAGCAGTTCCACCGGGACTTCTTACAATGAGCAGTTCTTC.

V gene TRBV10-3 combines with J gene TRBJ1-5, with a tentative D call TRBD1 (6 bases). The germline V gene has CDR1 ENHRY and CDR2 SYGVKD. This CDR3 has 13 residues. The V gene lost 7 bases and the J gene lost 5 bases, with 12 bases spanning the gap. CDR3 sequence reads: CAINPDSDQPQHF. CDR3 DNA: TGTGCCATCAACCCGGACAGTGATCAGCCCCAGCATTTT.